This TCR beta chain is drawn from a study of cytomegalovirus exposure and HLA in healthy donors (dated by TCRdb to 2016 to 2017). About the investigation overall: In an earlier analysis of around 540 of the donors, 250 to 350 Gb of sequence data and 100 million or so unique TCR beta sequences from approximately 180 million T cells were reported. An early release covering 550 to 700 HLA-typed donors comprised approximately 300 gigabases of sequencing data and around 85 million unique TCR sequences. The genetic ancestry cluster associated with self-reported Caucasian donors included roughly 84% of the roughly 380 genotyped donors. The study aimed to test whether signatures of past pathogen exposure could be identified by cataloging public T cell receptors. The T cell repertoires of several hundred subjects were profiled by immunosequencing and related to cytomegalovirus serostatus. Besides the first cohort of approximately 670 subjects, a separate validation cohort made up of roughly 120 different subjects was used. High-throughput TCR immunosequencing, statistical association of individual TCRs with disease status, and machine learning were combined to predict cytomegalovirus infection status. To study patterns of TCR occurrence, a later analysis re-analyzed previously published TCR beta repertoires from around 660 donors and added high-resolution HLA genotyping. Rather than drawing on any new phenotypic data, the later analysis identified candidate immune exposures from TCR beta sequences and the way those sequences occurred across donors. An earlier analysis of around 580 of the donors used high-throughput TCR beta sequencing to judge whether each TCR beta V gene segment behaved as functional or pseudogenic. Donor age, sex, ethnicity and CMV serostatus were collected together with the repertoire data. In a later genetic analysis, genome-wide SNP genotypes for about 55% of the roughly 700 donors were used, and that subset was treated as a discovery cohort. Every discovery cohort repertoire had been produced on one sequencing platform. HLA typing included class I and class II loci at four-digit resolution. Typing coverage differed by locus: A, B, C, DRB1 and DQB1 were typed in about 629-640 donors, DQA1 in around 500, DPA1 in approximately 610, and DPB1 in just under 480. A handful of DR-DQ haplotypes were handled as single units for association and clustering because linkage in the cohort was strong. Across about 370 genotyped donors of the cohort, an average of roughly 250,000 unique TCR beta nucleotide sequences per donor were sequenced, and 15% to 20% of those sequences were non-productive. What the authors observed across the whole study: It was suggested by the authors that the approach could potentially be generalized to other disease states and immunological phenotypes. Presence/absence analyses assumed roughly uniform sequencing depth across donors, an assumption that may not hold. A total of 150 or so TCR beta chains were listed by the study as associated with cytomegalovirus. A later analysis associated 17,000 or so TCR beta sequences with specific HLA alleles at a false discovery rate of 0.05. Correlated functional status among segregating V segments might be attributable to linkage disequilibrium, but an unknown experimental factor could not be ruled out. A later analysis found that most CMV-associated TCR beta chains appeared HLA-restricted, with HLA associations seemingly driven largely by CMV exposure. For the cohort, immune exposure information was limited to CMV serostatus. In both the original and validation cohorts, the classifier was reported to diagnose cytomegalovirus status with high specificity and sensitivity. In a later genetic analysis, fewer N-insertions in productive TCRs were reported among donors in an Asian-associated ancestry cluster than the roughly 640-donor mean. In a later analysis, HLA-associated TCR beta chains were found to be more clonally expanded and to have lower generation probabilities than equally common non-associated chains. In a later analysis, the rate of TCR association differed among HLA loci, with DRB1 alleles having the most associated TCRs and HLA-C alleles having the fewest. Because some donors lacked HLA typing at each locus, the association tests relied only on the typed subset. A cluster of highly shared sequence variants was judged likely to represent a technical artifact of the sequencing pipeline. Most TCR sequences were observed very rarely across donors, whereas some public TCRs were present in many individuals. In an earlier analysis of fewer than 750 of the donors, most TCR beta V segments were observed in productive rearrangements about 87% or about 30% of the time, broadly matching IMGT annotations. A further reported finding was that TCR beta sequences accurately predicted the HLA-A and HLA-B alleles for most subjects in the first cohort. A later analysis reported that several top co-occurrence clusters appeared linked to parvovirus B19, influenza, CMV and Epstein-Barr virus. A few of the identified cytomegalovirus-associated TCR beta chains were confirmed in vitro to be specific for cytomegalovirus antigens. In this cohort, only TCR beta chains were sequenced, and detectable features were limited by the absence of alpha or paired-chain data. A later genetic analysis associated a missense DCLRE1C variant with V-gene and J-gene trimming of TCR beta chains, and an independent cohort replicated the association. The earlier analysis of 587 of the donors excluded approximately 15 rarely observed V segments, including chromosome 9 orphons, because counts were too low. When HLA alleles, especially DR and DQ, strongly co-occurred, TCR associations were difficult to assign to individual alleles.

Libraries were made using the immunoSEQ multiplex PCR assay. The multiplex PCR relied on a mix of 60 forward primers for TCR Vbeta segments and 13 reverse primers for TCR Jbeta segments. Amplification of the CDR3 region of rearranged TCR beta genes was performed with a multiplex PCR assay on genomic DNA. Amplified TCR beta libraries were sequenced as 87-base-pair reads on the Illumina HiSeq System. Regarding the original processing steps: In a later analysis, approximately 74 million unique TCR beta chains were counted across the roughly 670 repertoires, and roughly 10 million of these chains were shared by at least two donors. Raw reads were error-corrected and collapsed into unique sequences with a nearest-neighbor algorithm that merged closely related sequences to remove PCR and sequencing errors. To assign V, D and J gene segments, CDR3 sequences were aligned to IMGT reference sequences. For a sequence to be retained, a match of at least six nucleotides to both a V gene segment and a J gene segment was required. Rearrangements were called productive when the CDR3 lacked stop codons and stayed in frame with V and J; all others were non-productive. CDR3 was defined according to IMGT convention as the region running from the second conserved V-encoded cysteine to the conserved J-encoded phenylalanine. Sequences without an unambiguous match to a single V gene segment were excluded from the earlier analysis of about 630 of the donors. In an earlier analysis of some 590 of the donors, a V segment was called functional when productive rearrangements were above 56.7%, and segregating when the standard deviation between donors exceeded 5%. A statistical classification framework was developed to diagnose cytomegalovirus status using the catalog of TCR beta chain sequences. V and J gene assignment, in a later analysis, came from comparing TCR nucleotide sequences with IMGT/GENE-DB human TR gene sequences. The TCRdist pipeline was used in a later analysis to assign CDR3 sequences and most-parsimonious VDJ recombination scenarios. In a later analysis, each TCR beta chain was defined by its CDR3 amino acid sequence together with its V-gene family, and reads without a unique V-gene family were excluded. As a way to deal with suspected cross-contamination and a sequencing artifact, a later analysis dropped roughly 600 nucleotide sequences that were highly shared and had low generation probability. For each public chain, a later analysis derived a clonal expansion index from normalized ranks of inferred template counts within each repertoire. In a later analysis, generation probabilities were computed with a VDJ recombination model fitted to out-of-frame rearrangements, and the resulting probabilities were checked against IGoR. In a later analysis, TCR-TCR, TCR-HLA and TCR-CMV co-occurrence was scored with hypergeometric tests, and a repertoire-size bias correction was applied to TCR pairs. In a later analysis, false discovery rates were estimated by permuting HLA or CMV assignments 20 times. A later analysis grouped co-occurring TCRs with DBSCAN, adding TCRdist sequence similarity when clustering within HLA-allele-positive subsets. Co-occurrence clustering excluded repertoires with fewer than 30,000 or more than 120,000 public chains, plus five with anomalous nucleotide sharing. This immuneACCESS table, as held by TCRdb, lists in-frame sequences with V and J called but not all clones. Of the missing ones, under half trace to an unresolved V gene in checked studies; the others have no known cause. V and J calls and clone size are copied from that table; D and trimming were computed from the DNA. The sample table records more than 110,000 clones; around 70% of these occur just once. Of the sample, 1.6% falls within the top ten clones.

Remarks on this clone: The antigen it binds to is not known. One base away there is no much larger clone; base qualities are not given.

The cohort was made up of about 670 healthy bone marrow donors. At the time of sampling, every cohort member was nominally healthy, though immune exposures that went unrecorded were likely present. The donor tested CMV seronegative and was one of the 352 seronegative cohort members. Each donor provided a peripheral blood sample, and peripheral blood mononuclear cells were used for TCR beta sequencing. The Qiagen DNeasy Blood Extraction Kit was used to extract genomic DNA from the blood cell samples. Sequenced material: PBMCs. The TCR was taken from a woman aged 30 to 39 in good health and CMV-seronegative.

The CDR3 protein: CASSIRGQSVYNSPLHF. The DNA sequence is given as TGTGCCAGTAGTATCAGAGGGCAATCCGTTTATAATTCACCCCTCCACTTT. Rearrangement joined TRBV19 to TRBJ1-6, with an unclear D gene assignment. Including cysteine and phenylalanine, the CDR3 has 17 amino acids. The DNA shown is the 51-base CDR3, in frame from base 1. CDR1 LNHDA and CDR2 SQIVND are derived from the germline V gene (reference sequence). Trimming removed 3 bases from V and 4 bases from J, leaving 16 bases between the germline ends.